The clone carrying this T cell receptor beta chain has a handful of counts. This CDR3 spans 14 amino acids. The trim removed 0 bases at V and 7 bases at J, leaving 6 bases unmatched. Germline CDR1 is DFQATT and CDR2 is SNEGSKA (reference sequence). This specimen belongs to a study of T cells in Graves' hyperthyroidism and ophthalmopathy. Amplified TCR beta CDR3 regions came from RNA transcripts. First-round RT-PCR targeting the TCR CDR3 was performed with the HTBI primer set. One entry per CDR3 protein, called by TCRdb with MiXCR from the multiplex PCR reads. The table includes some 370,000 distinct CDR3 sequences, 11% to 15% detected once.

The sample was blood. The rearrangement uses TRBV20-1 and TRBJ1-2; 9 nucleotides align to TRBD1. This clonotype originated in a man aged 50 to 59 with Graves' ophthalmopathy. CDR3 loop: CSARDQTGGGGYTF. The CDR3 bases are TGCAGTGCTAGAGACCAAACAGGGGGCGGTGGCTACACCTTC.